The 29 T cell receptor beta chains presented below share a single source sample, sequenced in a study of blood T cell repertoires in COVID-19. Libraries were prepared by immunoSEQ multiplex PCR; TCRdb keeps only in-frame clonotypes and omits some of them. The sample contains around 110,000 clones, roughly nine tenths of which appear only once. The sample was peripheral blood. The source is a human donor with active COVID-19. The donor label of this sample is uncertain.

This rearrangement joins TRBV14 to TRBJ2-6; the match to TRBD1 covers 10 bases. Per germline, CDR1 SGHDN and CDR2 FVKESK. The V gene end was trimmed by 7 bases and the J gene end by 0 bases; junction bases not matched to a gene: 3. The CDR3 spans 16 residues. The CDR3 sequence is CASTTGGYSGANVLTF. CDR3 nucleotide sequence: TGTGCCAGCACGACAGGGGGCTACTCTGGGGCCAACGTCCTGACTTTC.

V and J are TRBV2 and TRBJ2-1; no reliable D call. The ends were cut back, 4 bases at V and 2 bases at J, with 6 bases in the middle. CDR3 size: 13 residues. Germline V gene sequence: CDR1 SNHLY, CDR2 FYNNEI. As DNA, the CDR3 is TGTGCCAGCAGTGCAGGTCCCTACAATGAGCAGTTCTTC. This gives the protein CASSAGPYNEQFF.

V usage is TRBV5-1 and J usage is TRBJ2-7; D is perhaps TRBD2 (7 bases). Germline V gene data show CDR1 as SGHRS and CDR2 as YFSETQ. With 2 bases removed from V and 4 bases from J, the gap between germline ends came to 13 bases. The CDR3 has 14 residues. The CDR3 protein is CASSFAGATYEQYF. Written as DNA, the CDR3 is TGCGCCAGCAGCTTTGCGGGGGCCACATACGAGCAGTACTTC. Full variable domain (remainder filled in from reference TRBV5-1 and TRBJ2-7): KAGVTQTPRYLIKTRGQQVTLSCSPISGHRSVSWYQQTPGQGLQFLFEYFSETQRNKGNFPGRFSGRQFSNSRSEMNVSTLELGDSALYLCASSFAGATYEQYFGPGTRLTVT.

The V gene is TRBV5-4, the J gene TRBJ1-6; the D gene is possibly TRBD1 (6 bases). Trimming stripped 0 bases from V and 6 bases from J, with 13 bases between. The CDR3 length is 16 residues. The germline gives CDR1 SGHNT, CDR2 YYREEE (reference sequence). The CDR3 is CASSLVRGVTNSPLHF. Here the CDR3 DNA reads TGTGCCAGCAGCTTGGTCAGGGGTGTCACTAATTCACCCCTCCACTTT.

V gene TRBV19 combines with J gene TRBJ1-5, with D hard to call. V lost 7 bases to trimming and J lost 2 bases, with 6 bases between them. The germline V gene encodes CDR1 LNHDA and CDR2 SQIVND (reference sequence). This CDR3 has 12 amino acids. CDR3: CASKQGNQPQHF. CDR3 bases: TGTGCCAGTAAGCAGGGCAATCAGCCCCAGCATTTT.

V gene TRBV10-3 combines with J gene TRBJ1-1, with a weak D call TRBD1 (6 bases). V lost 6 bases and J 6 bases, leaving 14 bases between the germline ends. The germline V gene has CDR1 ENHRY and CDR2 SYGVKD. The CDR3 is 13 amino acids. The CDR3 protein is CAIRNRVGAEAFF. The CDR3 nucleotides are TGTGCCATCAGAAACAGGGTTGGCGCTGAAGCTTTCTTT.

The rearrangement links TRBV10-3 to TRBJ2-1, with 7 bases lining up with TRBD1. The junction had 4 bases not matched to a gene; V was cut back by 2 bases and J by 9 bases. From germline, CDR1 is ENHRY and CDR2 SYGVKD. CDR3 length equals 13 residues. The CDR3 sequence: CAISEKTGLEQFF. In DNA, the CDR3 is TGTGCCATCAGTGAGAAGACAGGGCTTGAGCAGTTCTTC.

The gene calls are TRBV5-1 and TRBJ1-4; D might be TRBD1 (5 bases). The CDR3 runs 14 residues. Trimming pared 0 bases from V and 5 bases from J, leaving 8 bases between. Germline assignment: CDR1 SGHRS and CDR2 YFSETQ. The CDR3 loop is CASSLGQINEKLFF. CDR3 nucleotides: TGCGCCAGCAGCTTGGGACAGATAAATGAAAAACTGTTTTTT.

This chain connects TRBV7-9 to TRBJ1-2; 10 bases align to TRBD1. In germline, CDR1 is SEHNR, CDR2 FQNEAQ (reference sequence). The CDR3 extends over 14 amino acids. V was pared by 3 bases and J by 7 bases, with 5 bases of the junction left unmatched. CDR3 protein: CASSFDRGHGGYTF. The CDR3 nucleotides read TGTGCCAGCAGCTTTGACAGGGGGCATGGTGGCTACACCTTC.

The count of this clone is one. The CDR3 here is CASSQAGGRGETQYF. The CDR3 nucleotides are TGTGCCAGCAGCCAAGCTGGAGGAAGGGGGGAGACCCAGTACTTC. The chain has TRBV3-1 (or the pseudogene TRBV3-2) and TRBJ2-5, with D possibly TRBD1 on 6 matching bases. The germline gives CDR1 LGHDT, CDR2 YNNKEL (reference sequence). V shed 1 base and J shed 5 bases, with 14 bases lying between them. CDR3 size: 15 residues.

The CDR3 DNA reads as TGTGCCAGCAGTGAGGGCAGGTCCATTAGGTATGGCTACACCTTC. It is translated as CASSEGRSIRYGYTF. The chain combines TRBV6-1 with TRBJ1-2; the D is unclear. Trimming removed 3 bases at V and 5 bases at J, with 16 bases between. Germline-derived CDR1 and CDR2 are MNHNS and SASEGT. The CDR3 runs 15 residues.

This chain links TRBV18 with TRBJ1-1, with D possibly matching TRBD1 (5 bases). V lost 3 bases to trimming and J lost 4 bases, with 12 bases between them. Germline V gives CDR1 KGHSH, CDR2 LQKENI. The CDR3 length is 14 residues. Written as DNA, the CDR3 is TGTGCCAGCTCACCTGACCCGGGGGGCACTGAAGCTTTCTTT. Encoded protein: CASSPDPGGTEAFF.

As to this clone: The junction differs from germline at one of its ends, possibly a read error. The chain joins TRBV4-1 to TRBJ2-7; 7 bases align to TRBD1. Germline V gene data show CDR1 as MGHRA and CDR2 as YSYEKL. The length of the CDR3 is 15 residues. CDR3 DNA sequence: TGCGCCAGCAGCCAAGGGGGGACAGAGAGCTACGGGCAGTACTTC. Its translation: CASSQGGTESYGQYF.

The chain is built from TRBV6-5 and TRBJ2-7; unclear D gene. Trimming left V 0 bases short and J 2 bases short, with 11 bases between. Germline loops: CDR1 MNHEY, CDR2 SVGAGI. The length of the CDR3 is 15 residues. The CDR3 DNA follows: TGTGCCAGCAGTTACTCAAATGAGCCTCCCTACGAGCAGTACTTC. It encodes CASSYSNEPPYEQYF.

This chain links TRBV6-5 with TRBJ2-3; 13 bases are a match to TRBD2. V trimming: 6 bases; J trimming: 7 bases; junction bases outside the gene matches: 4. CDR1 and CDR2 (germline): MNHEY, SVGAGI. The CDR3 is 14 amino acids. The CDR3 region is CASRTSGGRNTQYF. The CDR3 bases are TGTGCCAGCAGGACTAGCGGGGGGAGGAATACGCAGTATTTT.

The chain recombines TRBV25-1 with TRBJ2-7, with 9 nucleotides matching TRBD1. The germline gives CDR1 MGHDK, CDR2 SYGVNS. V trimming: 4 bases; J trimming: 4 bases; junction bases outside the gene matches: 8. The CDR3 sequence is 15 residues long. CDR3 sequence: CASSVPGTGRYEQYF. The CDR3 nucleotides are TGTGCCAGCAGTGTCCCCGGGACAGGGAGGTACGAGCAGTACTTC.

The chain carries TRBV5-1 and TRBJ2-7, with TRBD2 identical over 10 bases. CDR1 and CDR2 (germline): SGHRS, YFSETQ. V dropped 3 bases and J dropped 0; count of bases not matched to a gene: 6. The CDR3 covers 16 residues. The CDR3 spells CASSSGLAWGSYEQYF. Written as DNA, the CDR3 is TGCGCCAGCAGCTCGGGACTAGCGTGGGGCTCCTACGAGCAGTACTTC.

The rearrangement links TRBV7-9 to TRBJ1-2; D is unclear. Trimming cost V 1 base and J 5 bases, with 17 bases left between them. The V gene's germline CDR1 is SEHNR and CDR2 FQNEAQ (reference sequence). The CDR3 is made up of 16 amino acids. CDR3 protein: CASSLVVSESIYGYTF. The CDR3 DNA reads TGTGCCAGCAGCTTAGTGGTCTCCGAGTCGATTTATGGCTACACCTTC. The full variable domain, rest sourced from reference TRBV7-9 and TRBJ1-2, is DTGVSQNPRHKITKRGQNVTFRCDPISEHNRLYWYRQTLGQGPEFLTYFQNEAQLEKSRLLSDRFSAERPKGSFSTLEIQRTEQGDSAMYLCASSLVVSESIYGYTFGSGTRLTVV.

The CDR3 is CASSSTGNTGELFF. Written as DNA, the CDR3 is TGTGCCAGCAGTTCGACAGGGAACACCGGGGAGCTGTTTTTT. The rearrangement uses TRBV27 and TRBJ2-2; TRBD1 might be the D (6 bases). CDR3 length equals 14 residues. Trimming took 4 bases from V and 1 from J, leaving 7 bases between them. Germline V gene sequence: CDR1 MNHEY, CDR2 SMNVEV (reference sequence).

V and J are TRBV7-9 and TRBJ1-1, with 8 bases lining up with TRBD1. With 4 bases clipped from V and 3 bases from J, the junction kept 7 bases outside the gene matches. Germline CDR1 and CDR2: SEHNR and FQNEAQ (reference sequence). The length of the CDR3 is 15 residues. Written as DNA, the CDR3 is TGTGCCAGCAGCTACGATGGACAGGGCTACACTGAAGCTTTCTTT. It encodes CASSYDGQGYTEAFF.

V gene TRBV5-1 combines with J gene TRBJ2-7; D perhaps matches TRBD1 (6 bases). V lost 6 bases to trimming and J lost 6 bases, with 19 bases between them. This CDR3 comprises 14 residues. The V gene's germline CDR1 is SGHRS and CDR2 YFSETQ. The DNA for the CDR3 is TGCGCCAGCAATAGGCTCCCTCAGGGGCTCGAGCAGTACTTC. Protein sequence: CASNRLPQGLEQYF.

V and J are TRBV19 and TRBJ1-2; D might be TRBD1 (6 bases). In germline, CDR1 is LNHDA, CDR2 SQIVND (reference sequence). V dropped 2 bases and J dropped 6 bases, with 13 bases sitting between them. The CDR3 contains 14 residues. This CDR3 reads CASSIRPGVDGYTF. The DNA of the CDR3 is TGTGCCAGTAGTATACGGCCAGGGGTAGATGGCTACACCTTC.

This chain uses TRBV9 with TRBJ2-3; a weak D match, TRBD2 (6 bases). The length of the CDR3 is 17 residues. The V and J ends lost 3 bases and 7 bases respectively, with 24 bases between them. Germline values: CDR1 SGDLS, CDR2 YYNGEE. CDR3 loop: CASSENTDYGIGNTQYF. The CDR3, as DNA: TGTGCCAGCAGCGAAAACACGGACTACGGGATAGGGAATACGCAGTATTTT.

The gene calls are TRBV28 and TRBJ1-2, with a tentative D call TRBD1 (6 bases). The CDR3 extends over 12 amino acids. The germline CDR1 and CDR2 sequences are MDHEN and SYDVKM. Trimming cost V 5 bases and J 14 bases, with 18 bases left between them. CDR3 amino acids: CASSTGGQPGTF. The CDR3, as DNA: TGTGCCAGCAGTACGGGAGGACAGCCGGGAACCTTC.

This chain's CDR3 is CASSLVQAHYGYTF. CDR3 in DNA: TGCGCCAGCAGTCTGGTACAGGCTCACTATGGCTACACCTTC. V usage is TRBV5-1 and J usage is TRBJ1-2; TRBD1 might be the D (5 bases). V lost 5 bases to trimming and J lost 3 bases, with 14 bases between them. The germline gives CDR1 SGHRS, CDR2 YFSETQ. The CDR3 spans 14 residues. Together with reference TRBV5-1 and TRBJ1-2, the CDR3 gives the full variable domain: KAGVTQTPRYLIKTRGQQVTLSCSPISGHRSVSWYQQTPGQGLQFLFEYFSETQRNKGNFPGRFSGRQFSNSRSEMNVSTLELGDSALYLCASSLVQAHYGYTFGSGTRLTVV.

The chain joins TRBV9 to TRBJ2-1; the D is unclear. Trimming removed 3 bases from V and 6 bases from J, with 7 bases in between. Germline CDR1 is SGDLS and CDR2 is YYNGEE. The CDR3 totals 12 residues. CDR3 DNA sequence: TGTGCCAGCAGCGACATATTCAATGAGCAGTTCTTC. This gives the protein CASSDIFNEQFF.

Written as DNA, the CDR3 is TGCGCCAGCAGCCAAGTAGGGGCAGGGGAAGAGACCCAGTACTTC. Amino acid sequence: CASSQVGAGEETQYF. The chain combines TRBV4-3 with TRBJ2-5, with a weak D call TRBD1 (6 bases). This CDR3 has 15 residues. CDR1 and CDR2 (germline): LGHNA, YSLEER. The V end lost 1 base, the J end lost 3 bases, and 12 bases lay between the germline ends.

The genes are TRBV10-3 and TRBJ2-6; 7 bases agree with TRBD1. CDR1 is ENHRY, CDR2 SYGVKD, per germline. J gave up 1 base and V 4 bases, and 1 base lay outside the gene matches. The CDR3 contains 15 residues. CDR3 region: CAISGQGSGANVLTF. DNA of the CDR3: TGTGCCATCAGTGGACAGGGTTCTGGGGCCAACGTCCTGACTTTC.

The chain carries TRBV18 and TRBJ2-3, with unresolved D. The CDR3 consists of 11 residues. Germline-derived CDR1 and CDR2 are KGHSH and LQKENI. Trimming took 8 bases from V and 0 from J, leaving 3 bases between them. DNA of the CDR3: TGTGCCAGCACTAGCACAGATACGCAGTATTTT. Its protein product is CASTSTDTQYF. The variable domain in full, completed from reference TRBV18 and TRBJ2-3, reads NAGVMQNPRHLVRRRGQEARLRCSPMKGHSHVYWYRQLPEEGLKFMVYLQKENIIDESGMPKERFSAEFPKEGPSILRIQQVVRGDSAAYFCASTSTDTQYFGPGTRLTVL.